This passage covers 8 T cell receptor beta chains from one sample sequenced in a study of CD4 and CD8 cells across lung adenocarcinoma regions. TCRdb processed the PCR reads anew with MiXCR; each CDR3 protein has one entry. The data show approximately 9,600 distinct CDR3 sequences, over 35% seen once. Sequencing used CD4+ T cells from the margin of a lung tumor. The receptor set was obtained from a female donor with lung adenocarcinoma. The CD4 and CD8 labels of this study may be unreliable.

The rearrangement links TRBV27 to TRBJ1-1; possibly TRBD1 for D (5 bases). CDR1 is MNHEY, CDR2 SMNVEV, per germline (reference sequence). With 1 base removed from V and 4 bases from J, the gap between germline ends came to 13 bases. This CDR3 is built from 15 residues. The CDR3 is CASSLWAGGVTEAFF. The CDR3 nucleotides are TGTGCCAGCAGTTTATGGGCTGGGGGAGTCACTGAAGCTTTCTTT.

Notes on this clonotype: Because it lacks the conserved phenylalanine or tryptophan at the end, this CDR3 is likely a read error. The genes are TRBV6-5 and TRBJ2-5, with D possibly matching TRBD2 (7 bases). From germline, CDR1 is MNHEY and CDR2 SVGAGI. The CDR3 length is 14 residues. Trimming took 2 bases from V and 7 from J, leaving 14 bases between them. The DNA for the CDR3 is TGTGCCAGCAGTTACACTCAAGGGGGGGGGACCCAGTACCTC. Protein product: CASSYTQGGGTQYL.

Points on this clonotype: The junction does not match germline at one end; this may be a read error. V usage is TRBV27 and J usage is TRBJ2-3, with 7 bases that match TRBD1. The CDR3 consists of 16 residues. Germline V gives CDR1 MNHEY, CDR2 SMNVEV (reference sequence). CDR3 protein: CASRVKGAGDKDTQYF. The CDR3 DNA is TGTGCCAGCAGGGTTAAGGGGGCAGGTGACAAAGATACCCAGTATTTT.

The V call is TRBV6-1, the J call TRBJ2-4, with TRBD2 matching over 9 bases. Germline V lookup: CDR1 MNHNS, CDR2 SASEGT. The length of the CDR3 is 19 residues. The ends lost 0 bases at V and 4 bases at J; junction bases unmatched: 13. The CDR3, as DNA: TGTGCCAGCAGTGAAGCTCGATTCGCGGGAGGGATAGTAAAAAACATTCAGTACTTC. Protein: CASSEARFAGGIVKNIQYF.

The CDR3 DNA is TGCAGTGCTAGCGGCTATACCTGGGTGGATACGCAGTATTTT. This codes for CSASGYTWVDTQYF. This rearrangement joins TRBV20-1 to TRBJ2-3, with D hard to call. Trimming shortened V by 3 bases and J by 6 bases, and 16 bases separated the two germline ends. Germline loops: CDR1 DFQATT, CDR2 SNEGSKA (reference sequence). This CDR3 spans 14 amino acids.

J is TRBJ2-3 and V is TRBV7-6; 9 nucleotides agree with TRBD2. The junction had 12 bases not matched to a gene; V was cut back by 7 bases and J by 4 bases. CDR3 length: 16 amino acids. Germline V gene sequence: CDR1 SGHVS, CDR2 FNYEAQ. The CDR3 loop is CASTSAGREGPDTQYF. The CDR3 DNA follows: TGTGCCAGCACCTCCGCGGGGCGGGAGGGCCCAGATACGCAGTATTTT.

This rearrangement joins TRBV7-2 to TRBJ2-1; the D gene is possibly TRBD1 (6 bases). The J call may not be correct, given that the DNA end is closer to TRBJ2-7. CDR1 and CDR2 from the germline V gene are SGHTA and FQGNSA. The CDR3 has 15 residues. The CDR3 here is CASSFFRTDSYEQYF. In nucleotides, the CDR3 is TGTGCCAGCAGCTTCTTCCGGACAGACTCCTACGAGCAGTACTTC.

This clonotype came up many times. The chain recombines TRBV11-3 with TRBJ2-1, with D unclear. Trimming stripped 0 bases from V and 1 base from J, with 13 bases between. CDR1 and CDR2 from the germline V gene are SGHNT and YENEEA. The CDR3 is 17 residues long. The CDR3 DNA reads TGTGCCAGCAGCTTAGATGGCAGGCCCCCTTCCTACAATGAGCAGTTCTTC. Translated, it gives CASSLDGRPPSYNEQFF.